Each of the 21 T cell receptor beta chains below was sequenced from the same sample in a study of metastatic and nonmetastatic thyroid tumors. TCRdb recomputed clones from the PCR reads via MiXCR. Among around 35,000 clones listed, about a sixth were seen once. Nobody among the patients had been given any treatment before thyroid surgery. Sample: blood. Source of these receptors: a female donor with papillary thyroid cancer or a benign thyroid nodule (not recorded which). Some clones in this sample may be carry-over from other donors' samples.

Within the sample, this clone is medium-sized. The V gene is TRBV2, the J gene TRBJ2-7; D is undetermined. The ends were cut back, 6 bases at V and 3 bases at J, with 9 bases in the middle. Germline V gene sequence: CDR1 SNHLY, CDR2 FYNNEI. CDR3 length equals 12 residues. CDR3 nucleotides: TGTGCCAGCAGCCCCTACTACTACGAGCAGTACTTC. It yields the protein CASSPYYYEQYF.

Worth noting for this clone: The sample carries other DNA sequences with the same CDR3. The chain joins TRBV20-1 to TRBJ2-1, with 9 positions matching TRBD2. The CDR3 contains 14 residues. V shed 6 bases, J shed 4 bases, and the junction held 7 bases outside the gene matches. CDR1 is DFQATT and CDR2 is SNEGSKA in the germline V gene (reference sequence). CDR3 sequence: CSAPAGGSYNEQFF. Here the CDR3 DNA reads TGCAGTGCCCCAGCGGGAGGATCATACAATGAGCAGTTCTTC.

Of note for this clone: A much larger clone sits a single nucleotide away, making a read error possible. The chain uses TRBV12-3 or TRBV12-4 and TRBJ2-5; 8 nucleotides line up with TRBD1. V was clipped by 7 bases and J by 2 bases; unmatched bases: 9. The length of the CDR3 is 15 residues. The CDR3, as DNA: TGTGCCAGCAAATCGGCCAGGGGGCCTCAAGAGACCCAGTACTTC. Translation gives CASKSARGPQETQYF.

This clone was seen ten or more times. V gene TRBV12-3 or TRBV12-4 combines with J gene TRBJ2-2; TRBD2 aligns across 11 bases. The V segment lost 5 bases and the J segment 5 bases; nucleotides outside the gene matches: 10. The CDR3 is 17 amino acids. CDR3 nucleotides: TGTGCCAGCAGTGGTAAATTCCTAGCGGGAGGTACCGGGGAGCTGTTTTTT. Protein product: CASSGKFLAGGTGELFF.

As concerns this clone: The junction does not match germline at one end; this may be a read error. The V and J genes are TRBV11-3 and TRBJ2-3; tentatively, D is TRBD1 (5 bases). Germline-derived CDR1 and CDR2 are SGHNT and YENEEA. The CDR3 is made up of 15 amino acids. CDR3 DNA: TGTGCCAGCAGCTTAAGGGGATCACCCACATATACGCAGTATTTT. This sequence encodes CASSLRGSPTYTQYF.

The genes are TRBV4-1 and TRBJ1-2; no firm D call. This CDR3 contains 11 residues. CDR1 is MGHRA, CDR2 YSYEKL, per germline. The ends were cut back, 3 bases at V and 5 bases at J, with 4 bases in the middle. CDR3 sequence reads: CASSQIYGYTF. CDR3 DNA: TGCGCCAGCAGCCAGATTTATGGCTACACCTTC.

This clone was observed many times. The DNA for the CDR3 is TGTGCCTGGAGGAGGGATGGGTACTATGGCTACACCTTC. It codes for CAWRRDGYYGYTF. The chain joins TRBV30 to TRBJ1-2; D gene ambiguous. The length of the CDR3 is 13 residues. Germline V gene sequence: CDR1 GTSNPN, CDR2 SVGIG (reference sequence). Trimming removed 3 bases from V and 3 bases from J, with 11 bases in between.

This chain uses TRBV6-1 with TRBJ2-2; 11 bases match TRBD2. V lost 6 bases and J lost 10; bases outside the gene matches: 7. Germline CDR1 is MNHNS and CDR2 is SASEGT. The CDR3 is 14 amino acids. DNA of the CDR3: TGTGCCAGCAGCGGGCTAGCGGGAGGTGTGGAGCTGTTTTTT. It specifies CASSGLAGGVELFF.

This clone was counted many times. This sequence joins TRBV28 and TRBJ2-7; D might be TRBD2 (6 bases). This CDR3 region has 12 residues. CDR1 is MDHEN and CDR2 is SYDVKM in the germline V gene. The V end lost 5 bases, the J end lost 3 bases, and 8 bases lay between the germline ends. The CDR3 protein is CASSAGSYEQYF. The CDR3 bases are TGTGCCAGCAGTGCGGGGAGCTACGAGCAGTACTTC. The variable domain in full, with the rest retrieved from reference TRBV28 and TRBJ2-7, is DVKVTQSSRYLVKRTGEKVFLECVQDMDHENMFWYRQDPGLGLRLIYFSYDVKMKEKGDIPEGYSVSREKKERFSLILESASTNQTSMYLCASSAGSYEQYFGPGTRLTVT.

In the case of this clone: At one of its ends the junction is not consistent with the germline gene, which may arise from a read error. Other DNA sequences in the sample encode the same CDR3. V usage is TRBV7-2 and J usage is TRBJ1-5, with 8 bases matching TRBD1. The CDR3 is 13 amino acids. CDR1 is SGHTA, CDR2 FQGNSA, per germline. The CDR3 coding sequence is TGTGCCAGCGGCTTGCAGGGGGCGCAACCCCAGCATTTT. Translating gives CASGLQGAQPQHF.

The table lists this clone with many counts. The genes are TRBV11-2 and TRBJ2-7; 8 positions match TRBD1. The junction had 13 bases not matched to a gene; V was cut back by 4 bases and J by 8 bases. Looked up from germline, CDR1 is SGHAT and CDR2 is FQNNGV. CDR3 length: 15 amino acids. This CDR3 reads CASSSDRDRSYQQYF. The CDR3 DNA follows: TGTGCCAGCAGCTCTGATCGGGACAGGAGTTATCAGCAGTACTTC.

This clone was counted ten times or more. Within the sample, other DNA sequences also encode this same CDR3. V is TRBV29-1 and J is TRBJ1-4; 11 bases agree with TRBD1. The V and J ends lost 4 bases and 7 bases, in that order; junction bases with no gene match: 2. This CDR3 comprises 13 residues. Germline V gives CDR1 SQVTM, CDR2 ANQGSEA. CDR3 residues: CSVGGTGGEKLFF. CDR3 nucleotides: TGCAGCGTTGGTGGGACAGGGGGTGAAAAACTGTTTTTT.

This clone was counted at least ten times. This chain uses TRBV9 with TRBJ1-2, with TRBD1 identical over 7 bases. The CDR3 is made up of 18 amino acids. V gave up 7 bases and J gave up 4 bases; unmatched junction bases: 22. Germline V CDR1 and CDR2: SGDLS, YYNGEE. The CDR3 DNA sequence: TGTGCCAGCTCGCCGGGTAGTACAGGGGTACGTCAACGCTATGGCTACACCTTC. It specifies CASSPGSTGVRQRYGYTF.

V is TRBV9 and J is TRBJ2-1, with 8 positions matching TRBD2. The CDR3 totals 15 residues. Per the germline V gene, CDR1 is SGDLS and CDR2 is YYNGEE. After removal of 0 bases from V and 16 bases from J, the junction contained 15 bases not matched to a gene. CDR3 sequence: CASSVGVSGVQDHFF. CDR3 DNA: TGTGCCAGCAGCGTAGGGGTTAGCGGGGTACAGGATCATTTCTTC.

This clone appeared many times. The V call is TRBV28, the J call TRBJ1-4; D might be TRBD1 (6 bases). The CDR3 sequence is 15 residues long. V gave up 5 bases and J gave up 6 bases, with 16 bases separating them. Per the germline V gene, CDR1 is MDHEN and CDR2 is SYDVKM. Here the CDR3 reads CASSHPTGWHEKLFF. The CDR3 DNA sequence: TGTGCCAGCAGTCATCCCACAGGGTGGCATGAAAAACTGTTTTTT.

V gene TRBV11-2 combines with J gene TRBJ1-4; D remains unclear. Germline CDR1 reads SGHAT; CDR2 reads FQNNGV. CDR3 length: 15 amino acids. V gave up 0 bases and J gave up 11 bases, with 16 bases separating them. CDR3 region: CASSLDPGSVDKLFF. CDR3 DNA sequence: TGTGCCAGCAGCTTAGATCCCGGGTCGGTGGACAAACTGTTTTTT.

A remark on this clone: No conserved phenylalanine or tryptophan is present at the end of the CDR3, so a read error is the likely explanation. No DNA is shown, since the ends of the CDR3 on it are uncertain; the CDR3 is the one TCRdb lists. Here the CDR3 reads CATSREYPADTHYL. The chain is built from TRBV15 and TRBJ2-3; the D call in the table, TRBD1, was not verified against the DNA. The CDR3 is 14 amino acids long, termini counted. Germline V CDR1 and CDR2: LNHNV, YYDKDF (reference sequence).

This clone was detected ten times or more. This chain connects TRBV18 to TRBJ2-2, with TRBD2 matching 7 bases. V shed 1 base, J shed 5 bases, and the junction held 4 bases outside the gene matches. Germline CDR1 KGHSH, CDR2 LQKENI. This CDR3 comprises 15 residues. CDR3 region: CASSPLAGRTGELFF. The CDR3 region has the DNA TGTGCCAGCTCACCACTTGCCGGGAGGACCGGGGAGCTGTTTTTT.

A remark on this clone: The junction departs from the called germline gene at one end, perhaps through a read error. This chain uses TRBV30 with TRBJ1-3; D gene ambiguous. Germline values: CDR1 GTSNPN, CDR2 SVGIG (reference sequence). The CDR3 spans 11 residues. CDR3 sequence (DNA): TGTGCCTGGAGTGGAAGGAGCACCATATGTTTT. This sequence encodes CAWSGRSTICF.

This clone was observed many times. The rearrangement uses TRBV27 and TRBJ2-1, with 7 nucleotides matching TRBD2. The V gene's germline CDR1 is MNHEY and CDR2 SMNVEV (reference sequence). The junction had 5 bases not matched to a gene; V was cut back by 5 bases and J by 1 base. The CDR3 runs 15 residues. In nucleotides, the CDR3 is TGTGCCAGCAGTCCACTAGCGAGTTCCTACAATGAGCAGTTCTTC. Protein sequence: CASSPLASSYNEQFF.

This clone was counted at least ten times. The chain has TRBV15 and TRBJ2-5; tentative D call: TRBD2 (6 bases). Germline V gives CDR1 LNHNV, CDR2 YYDKDF (reference sequence). The ends were cut back, 5 bases at V and 3 bases at J, with 16 bases in the middle. This CDR3 has 15 residues. CDR3 DNA sequence: TGTGCCACCAGCGGAGGACTACAGCCCGAAGAGACCCAGTACTTC. Amino acids: CATSGGLQPEETQYF. Full variable domain (outside the CDR3, taken from reference TRBV15 and TRBJ2-5): DAMVIQNPRYQVTQFGKPVTLSCSQTLNHNVMYWYQQKSSQAPKLLFHYYDKDFNNEADTPDNFQSRRPNTSFCFLDIRSPGLGDTAMYLCATSGGLQPEETQYFGPGTRLLVL.